The clone carrying this T cell receptor (beta chain) was counted between two and nine times. Its antigen remains unknown. MiXCR, applied by TCRdb to the reads, yields one record per CDR3 protein. The table has approximately 910,000 distinct CDR3 sequences, more than 25% seen once. Per germline, CDR1 SGHVS and CDR2 FNYEAQ. The trim removed 0 bases at V and 9 bases at J, leaving 9 bases unmatched. This CDR3 contains 16 residues. The data derive from a study of T cell repertoires in cytomegalovirus infection. Study-wide background: CMV infection plus the matching HLA type was flagged by public TCR beta signatures. Broader study findings: Summed frequency of public TCR beta families distinguished CMV carriers with the relevant HLA.

The sequence was obtained from a human donor in good health (CMV status not recorded). Some clones in this sample may be carry-over from other donors' samples. The chain carries TRBV7-6 and TRBJ2-1, with 9 bases that match TRBD1. Specimen: cultured CD8+ T cells from PBMCs, collected from culture after CMV antigen stimulation. The CDR3 DNA reads as TGTGCCAGCAGCTTAGCGAGACAGGGGGAATCGGGTGAGCAGTTCTTC. As protein: CASSLARQGESGEQFF.